This record concerns one T cell receptor beta chain sequence. The antigen is unknown. Deletions cut 5 bases from V and 2 bases from J, with 13 bases between. Per the germline V gene, CDR1 is LNHDA and CDR2 is SQIVND (reference sequence). The CDR3 has 15 residues. The record originates from a study of cytomegalovirus exposure and HLA in healthy donors. About the study: Findings of an earlier analysis included 90 million to 120 million unique TCR beta sequences from some 180 million T cells. Study-wide points: TCR association rates varied by HLA locus in a later analysis, with DRB1 highest and HLA-C lowest. Later work showed greater clonal expansion in HLA-associated TCR beta chains than in equally common others. Reportedly, diagnosis of cytomegalovirus status by the classifier showed high specificity and sensitivity.

Vbeta (60) and Jbeta (13) primers were used in the PCR. This table comes from immunoSEQ multiplex PCR, and its TCRdb copy is limited to in-frame clones, with some not included. The sample has roughly 150,000 clones, 81% seen once. Sequencing was performed on PBMCs. J is TRBJ1-5 and V is TRBV19, with D possibly being TRBD1 (5 bases). This clonotype was obtained from a man in his forties or fifties in good health and CMV-seropositive. The CDR3 nucleotides read TGTGCCAGTAGTGGGGGGTCATTCGGCAATCAGCCCCAGCATTTT. Translating gives CASSGGSFGNQPQHF. The variable domain in full, completed from reference TRBV19 and TRBJ1-5, reads DGGITQSPKYLFRKEGQNVTLSCEQNLNHDAMYWYRQDPGQGLRLIYYSQIVNDFQKGDIAEGYSVSREKKESFPLTVTSAQKNPTAFYLCASSGGSFGNQPQHFGDGTRLSIL.